The 15 T cell receptor beta chains given below trace back to one sample, sequenced in a study of cytomegalovirus exposure and HLA in healthy donors (TCRdb year 2017). Libraries were made using the immunoSEQ multiplex PCR assay. For the multiplex PCR, a mixture combining 60 forward primers for TCR Vbeta segments and 13 reverse primers for TCR Jbeta segments was used. Entries here come from immuneACCESS through TCRdb and include only in-frame sequences with V and J called. Some clones fail to appear in such tables; in the studies checked, an unresolved V gene covers under half of the shortfall, and the cause of the remainder is unknown. Across this sample there are about 250,000 clones, with over 75% seen only once. The ten biggest clones cover 0.4% to 0.6% of the sample. The sequenced sample was PBMCs. The receptor set was obtained from a boy younger than 18 in good health and CMV-seronegative.

CDR3 DNA sequence: TGTGCCAGTAGTTCAAAACCCGGGACAGGGGGTACTGAAGCTTTCTTT. As protein: CASSSKPGTGGTEAFF. The chain combines TRBV19 with TRBJ1-1; TRBD1 matches at 11 bases. V was pared by 5 bases and J by 5 bases, with 10 bases of the junction left unmatched. CDR3 length: 16 amino acids. Per germline, CDR1 LNHDA and CDR2 SQIVND (reference sequence).

The rearrangement links TRBV9 to TRBJ2-3; TRBD1 matches at 10 bases. V lost 0 bases to trimming and J lost 5 bases; unmatched junction nucleotides: 9. Germline CDR1 is SGDLS and CDR2 is YYNGEE. The CDR3 runs 17 residues. The CDR3 region is CASSVAGGTGEGDTQYF. The DNA of the CDR3 is TGTGCCAGCAGCGTAGCAGGGGGGACAGGGGAAGGAGATACGCAGTATTTT.

The chain uses TRBV27 and TRBJ2-3; D remains ambiguous. V was pared by 6 bases and J by 4 bases, with 8 bases between. The CDR3 loop spans 12 amino acids. Germline V gene sequence: CDR1 MNHEY, CDR2 SMNVEV (reference sequence). For the CDR3, the DNA is TGTGCCAGCAGCCCTTTCCCAGATACGCAGTATTTT. Its translation is CASSPFPDTQYF.

The table lists this clone with a few counts. CDR3 coding DNA: TGCGCCAGCAGCCAAGTTTTATCCCAGAATTCACCCCTCCACTTT. It encodes CASSQVLSQNSPLHF. V gene TRBV4-1 combines with J gene TRBJ1-6; D not certain. CDR3 size: 15 residues. V lost 1 base and J 7 bases, leaving 11 bases between the germline ends. Germline V gene lookup returns CDR1 MGHRA and CDR2 YSYEKL.

The chain's CDR3 is CASSRGTSGEYEQYF. The CDR3 region has the DNA TGCGCCAGCAGCCGGGGGACTAGCGGAGAGTACGAGCAGTACTTC. The chain carries TRBV5-1 and TRBJ2-7; 11 bases line up with TRBD2. CDR3 length: 15 amino acids. CDR1 is SGHRS, CDR2 YFSETQ, per germline. J lost 4 bases, V lost 4 bases, and 7 bases had no gene match.

This clone has a handful of counts. CDR3 loop: CASSEPPVSKNIQYF. The CDR3 DNA is TGTGCCAGCAGTGAACCTCCCGTCTCCAAAAACATTCAGTACTTC. The rearrangement links TRBV2 to TRBJ2-4; D gene uncertain. The germline CDR1 and CDR2 sequences are SNHLY and FYNNEI. Trimming left V 2 bases short and J 2 bases short, with 10 bases between. This CDR3 comprises 15 residues.

The rearrangement uses TRBV7-9 and TRBJ2-1; TRBD2 aligns across 13 bases. The length of the CDR3 is 18 residues. Germline values: CDR1 SEHNR, CDR2 FQNEAQ (reference sequence). The ends lost 0 bases at V and 7 bases at J; junction bases unmatched: 9. This CDR3 is CASSLAQTSGGRSNEQFF. The CDR3 bases are TGTGCCAGCAGCTTAGCTCAGACTAGCGGGGGGCGCTCGAATGAGCAGTTCTTC.

DNA for the CDR3: TGTGCCAGTCGAAACGGGGTTTTCTATGGCTACACCTTC. It specifies CASRNGVFYGYTF. The chain recombines TRBV6-5 with TRBJ1-2; D unclear. CDR1 MNHEY and CDR2 SVGAGI come from the germline V gene. V was shortened by 9 bases and J by 4 bases, with 15 bases between the two germline ends. There are 13 residues in the CDR3.

This chain uses TRBV28 with TRBJ2-7; 8 nucleotides line up with TRBD1. Per the germline V gene, CDR1 is MDHEN and CDR2 is SYDVKM. There are 15 residues in the CDR3. The J segment lost 6 bases and the V segment lost 10 bases, leaving 17 bases of the junction unmatched. CDR3 residues: CATSFGGRGPREQYF. The CDR3 bases are TGTGCCACCTCATTCGGGGGCAGGGGGCCTCGCGAGCAGTACTTC.

This clone was observed a handful of times. The chain links TRBV4-2 to TRBJ2-5, with 8 bases matching TRBD2. Looked up from germline, CDR1 is LGHNA and CDR2 is YNFKEQ. The CDR3 is 16 amino acids. Germline trimming cut 5 bases from V and 2 bases from J; bases unmatched to any gene: 10. The chain's CDR3 is CASSESSGETQETQYF. The CDR3 DNA is TGTGCCAGCAGCGAAAGTAGCGGGGAGACACAAGAGACCCAGTACTTC.

The V and J genes are TRBV6-1 and TRBJ1-1; D call uncertain. Trimming pared 1 base from V and 0 bases from J, leaving 6 bases between. This CDR3 region has 14 residues. The germline V gene has CDR1 MNHNS and CDR2 SASEGT. CDR3 in amino acids: CASSEDNLNTEAFF. The DNA for the CDR3 is TGTGCCAGCAGTGAAGACAATTTGAACACTGAAGCTTTCTTT.

This chain connects TRBV6-1 to TRBJ1-2; 7 bases line up with TRBD1. From germline, CDR1 is MNHNS and CDR2 SASEGT. With 1 base clipped from V and 4 bases from J, the junction kept 3 bases outside the gene matches. The CDR3 has 14 residues. This CDR3 reads CASSEVTGAYGYTF. The CDR3 region has the DNA TGTGCCAGCAGTGAAGTCACAGGGGCCTATGGCTACACCTTC.

This clone was detected only a few times. The gene calls are TRBV5-1 and TRBJ1-1, with 7 bases that match TRBD1. CDR1 is SGHRS and CDR2 is YFSETQ in the germline V gene. V shed 0 bases and J 11 bases; nucleotides not matched to a gene: 4. The CDR3 has 12 residues. CDR3 nucleotides: TGCGCCAGCAGCTTGGCAGGGGGGTCGGCTTTCTTT. Its protein is CASSLAGGSAFF.

This chain links TRBV29-1 with TRBJ1-6, with 8 bases aligning to TRBD1. This CDR3 region has 14 residues. The germline CDR1 and CDR2 sequences are SQVTM and ANQGSEA. Trimming cost V 7 bases and J 5 bases; bases outside gene matches: 7. For the CDR3, the DNA is TGCAGCGCCCGCGGGACAGGACATAATTCACCCCTCCACTTT. Its protein is CSARGTGHNSPLHF.

The V and J genes are TRBV30 and TRBJ2-3; TRBD1 might be the D (6 bases). This CDR3 spans 12 amino acids. Per germline, CDR1 GTSNPN and CDR2 SVGIG (reference sequence). Trimming removed 1 base at V and 6 bases at J, with 8 bases between. CDR3: CAWSDRVDTQYF. For the CDR3, the DNA is TGTGCCTGGAGTGACAGGGTGGATACGCAGTATTTT.